This T cell receptor beta chain was identified in a study of identical twins. CDR3 length: 15 residues. The germline gives CDR1 SGHRS, CDR2 YFSETQ. The germline V and J ends were trimmed by 4 bases and 4 bases, with 15 bases remaining between them. MiXCR, applied by TCRdb to the 5' RACE reads, yields one record per CDR3 protein. The data show about 240,000 distinct CDR3 sequences, about 12% seen once. This clonotype was found many times. The data were also submitted as part of a second study, on yellow fever vaccine responses in identical twins.

This TCR was recovered from a woman between 18 and 29 years old in good health. The sample consisted of memory (CD45RO+) T cells sorted from blood. The chain has TRBV5-1 and TRBJ2-1; tentatively, D is TRBD2 (5 bases). CDR3 coding DNA: TGCGCCAGCAGCCCCAACCTCGGGAATTACAATGAGCAGTTCTTC. Its translation: CASSPNLGNYNEQFF. Full variable domain (outside the CDR3, taken from reference TRBV5-1 and TRBJ2-1): KAGVTQTPRYLIKTRGQQVTLSCSPISGHRSVSWYQQTPGQGLQFLFEYFSETQRNKGNFPGRFSGRQFSNSRSEMNVSTLELGDSALYLCASSPNLGNYNEQFFGPGTRLTVL.